The clone carrying this T cell receptor (beta chain) has only a few counts. Its antigen is as yet unknown. The PCR contained 60 Vbeta and 13 Jbeta primers. Original data processing: Later reanalysis found around 84 million unique TCR beta chains, some 10 million of them shared. TCRdb's table, derived via immunoSEQ multiplex PCR, lists solely in-frame clones and lacks some. V, J and clone size are taken as reported in that table, and D and trimming were inferred from the DNA itself. Among about 180,000 clones listed, around 80% were seen once. These data belong to a study of cytomegalovirus exposure and HLA in healthy donors. On the study more broadly: Earlier sequencing of about 179 million T cells yielded around 100 million unique TCR beta sequences. Study-level results: Later on, a genetic analysis was performed. It linked a missense variant in DCLRE1C with V- and J-gene trimming of TCR beta. A later analysis appeared to link common viral pathogens to several of the most significant clusters.

CDR3 size: 15 residues. Trimming shortened V by 4 bases and J by 4 bases, and 14 bases separated the two germline ends. Per germline, CDR1 MGHRA and CDR2 YSYEKL. Sequencing used PBMCs. This sequence was found in a woman in her thirties or forties in good health and CMV-seronegative. This chain links TRBV4-1 with TRBJ1-3; D is unresolved. CDR3 sequence reads: CASSPPSGSGNTIYF. The CDR3 bases are TGCGCCAGCAGCCCTCCTTCAGGCTCCGGAAACACCATATATTTT.